These T cell receptor beta chains were read from a single sample in a study of blood T cell repertoires in COVID-19. The protocol was immunoSEQ multiplex PCR, while the TCRdb copy is restricted to in-frame clones and leaves out a portion. The sample shows 300,000 to 450,000 clones, approximately 84% of them seen only once. Sequences were obtained from PBMCs or T cells enriched from blood (not recorded which). The source of these receptors is a woman under 40 who had recovered from COVID-19. CDR3s include the opening cysteine and the closing phenylalanine or tryptophan.

>TRBJ1-2|TRBV2
CASSELTWQAGGYTF
>TRBJ1-6|TRBV10-3
CAISPSSYNSPLHF
>TRBJ2-7|TRBV6-5
CASSNDIHSYEQYF
>TRBJ2-2|TRBV7-8
CASSPGLAAGELFF
>TRBJ1-2|TRBV3-1/TRBV3-2
CASSQDWGPDYGYTF
>TRBJ2-7|TRBV7-2
CASSLTGTYEQYF
>TRBJ2-7|TRBV6-5
CASSRTGYEQYF
>TRBJ2-3|TRBV28
CASSSQTGSTDTQYF
>TRBJ2-7|TRBV27
CATGFTYEQYF
>TRBJ2-7|TRBV6-2/TRBV6-3
CASSYLRDSAYEQYF
>TRBJ1-1|TRBV4-2
CASSRGIGYTEAFF
>TRBJ1-1|TRBV11-2
CASSLEAGVEAFF
>TRBJ2-1|TRBV2
CASSVGTREQFF
>TRBJ1-5|TRBV19
CASRGPQTNQPQHF
>TRBJ2-3|TRBV2
CASSPRTGGSTDTQYF
>TRBJ1-5|TRBV3-1/TRBV3-2
CASSQDCGQGARAGNQPQHF
>TRBJ2-1|TRBV6-2/TRBV6-3
CASTPRLGNEQFF
>TRBJ2-5|TRBV15
CATSRDIRSRNSGGAGETQYF
>TRBJ1-1|TRBV7-8
CASSLGSAPGQDTEAFF
>TRBJ2-5|TRBV30
CAWSHGTGPQETQYF
>TRBJ2-1|TRBV6-2/TRBV6-3
CASSWPPAGRIYNEQFF
>TRBJ2-3|TRBV12-3/TRBV12-4
CASSPQTDTQYF
>TRBJ2-3|TRBV2
CASRTLAASTDTQYF
>TRBJ1-4|TRBV11-2
CASSLVGAREEKLFF
>TRBJ1-5|TRBV30
CAWSANRGQGQPQHF
>TRBJ2-7|TRBV10-3
CATSGQGEYEQYF
>TRBJ2-1|TRBV5-6
CASSLAPTRSYNEQFF
>TRBJ2-7|TRBV28
CASKPRTGARGKQYF
>TRBJ1-1|TRBV27
CASSPRTGATEAFF
>TRBJ2-7|TRBV2
CASVPTGTLSYEQYF
>TRBJ2-1|TRBV11-2
CASSPQRGSYYNEQFF
>TRBJ2-7|TRBV7-2
CASSLARGSYEQYF
>TRBJ2-1|TRBV6-1
CASSEAPQRNEQFF
>TRBJ2-1|TRBV24-1
CATAGTGSYNEQFF
>TRBJ2-7|TRBV28
CASSSGGYEQYF
>TRBJ2-7|TRBV10-1
CASSEGPPGGGYEQYF
>TRBJ1-5|TRBV5-5
CASSLGGTGKGTQHF
>TRBJ2-1|TRBV20-1
CSASDRGFYNEQFF
>TRBJ2-5|TRBV2
CASSWTEETQYF
>TRBJ2-1|TRBV6-6
CASSPRPGLAGGPSYNEQFF
>TRBJ2-3|TRBV28
CASKQGSDTQYF
>TRBJ2-3|TRBV5-4
CASSRTGSTDTQYF
>TRBJ1-5|TRBV27
CASSLSGSDQPQHF
>TRBJ2-1|TRBV18
CASSPAGLVVRNEQFF
>TRBJ2-7|TRBV14
CASSPRNTVYEQYF
>TRBJ1-4|TRBV29-1
CSVEDPTRGGREKLFF
>TRBJ2-2|TRBV19
CASSSRRGGTGELFF